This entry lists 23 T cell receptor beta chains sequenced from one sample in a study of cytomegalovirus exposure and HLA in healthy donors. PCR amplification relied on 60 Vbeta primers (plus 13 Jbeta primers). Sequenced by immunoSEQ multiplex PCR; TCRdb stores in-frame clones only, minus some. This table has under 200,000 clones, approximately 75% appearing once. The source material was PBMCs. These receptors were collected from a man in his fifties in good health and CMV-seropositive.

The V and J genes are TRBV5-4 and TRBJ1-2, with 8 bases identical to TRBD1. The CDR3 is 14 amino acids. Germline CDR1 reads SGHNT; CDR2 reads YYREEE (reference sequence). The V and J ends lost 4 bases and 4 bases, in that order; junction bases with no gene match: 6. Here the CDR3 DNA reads TGTGCCAGCAGCCCTGGACAGGGAGCCTATGGCTACACCTTC. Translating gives CASSPGQGAYGYTF.

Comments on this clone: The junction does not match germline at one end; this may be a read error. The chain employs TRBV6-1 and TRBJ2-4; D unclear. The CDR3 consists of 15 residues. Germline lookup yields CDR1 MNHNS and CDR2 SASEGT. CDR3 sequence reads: CASSEVPIAKNIQHF. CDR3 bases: TGTGCCAGCAGTGAAGTACCAATAGCCAAAAACATTCAGCACTTC.

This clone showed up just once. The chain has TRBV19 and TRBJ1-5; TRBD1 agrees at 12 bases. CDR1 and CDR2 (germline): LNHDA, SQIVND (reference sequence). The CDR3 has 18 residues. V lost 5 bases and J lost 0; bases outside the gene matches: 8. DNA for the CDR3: TGTGCCAGTAGTCTGGGGACAGGGGGCCCTTATAGCAATCAGCCCCAGCATTTT. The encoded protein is CASSLGTGGPYSNQPQHF.

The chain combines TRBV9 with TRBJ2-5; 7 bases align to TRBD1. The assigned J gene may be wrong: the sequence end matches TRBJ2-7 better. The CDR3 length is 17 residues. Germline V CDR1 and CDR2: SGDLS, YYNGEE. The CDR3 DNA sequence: TGTGCCAGCAGCGTAGTTAGAGGACAGGTGCGTACCTACGAGCAGTACTTC. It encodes CASSVVRGQVRTYEQYF.

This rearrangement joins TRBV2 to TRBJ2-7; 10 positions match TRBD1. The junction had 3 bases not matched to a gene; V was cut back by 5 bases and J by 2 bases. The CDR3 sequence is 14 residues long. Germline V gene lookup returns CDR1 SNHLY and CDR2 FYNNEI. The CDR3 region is CASSPDRGPYEQYF. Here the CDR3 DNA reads TGTGCCAGCAGTCCTGACAGGGGGCCCTACGAGCAGTACTTC.

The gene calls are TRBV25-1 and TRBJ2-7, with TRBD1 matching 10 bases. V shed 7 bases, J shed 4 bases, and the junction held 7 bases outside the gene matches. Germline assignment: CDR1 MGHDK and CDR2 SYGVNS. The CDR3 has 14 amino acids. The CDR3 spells CASTVGTGVYEQYF. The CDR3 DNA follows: TGTGCCAGCACGGTCGGGACAGGGGTATACGAGCAGTACTTC.

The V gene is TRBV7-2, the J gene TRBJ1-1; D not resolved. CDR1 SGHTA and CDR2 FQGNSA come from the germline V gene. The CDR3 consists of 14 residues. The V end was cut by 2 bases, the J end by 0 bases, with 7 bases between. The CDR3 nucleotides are TGTGCCAGCAGCTTACGCGTTATGAACACTGAAGCTTTCTTT. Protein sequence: CASSLRVMNTEAFF.

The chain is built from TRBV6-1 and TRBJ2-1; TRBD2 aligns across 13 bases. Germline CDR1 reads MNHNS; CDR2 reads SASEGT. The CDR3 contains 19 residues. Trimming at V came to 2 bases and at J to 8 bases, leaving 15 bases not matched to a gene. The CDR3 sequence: CASSEIGDRRTSGGHEQFF. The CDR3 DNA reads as TGTGCCAGCAGTGAAATTGGGGACAGGAGGACTAGCGGGGGCCATGAGCAGTTCTTC.

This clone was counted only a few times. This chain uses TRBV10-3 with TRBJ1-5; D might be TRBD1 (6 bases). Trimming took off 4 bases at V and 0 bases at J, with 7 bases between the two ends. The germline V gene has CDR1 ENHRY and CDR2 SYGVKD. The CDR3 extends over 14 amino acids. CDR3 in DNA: TGTGCCATCAGTGGGGACAATAGCAATCAGCCCCAGCATTTT. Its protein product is CAISGDNSNQPQHF.

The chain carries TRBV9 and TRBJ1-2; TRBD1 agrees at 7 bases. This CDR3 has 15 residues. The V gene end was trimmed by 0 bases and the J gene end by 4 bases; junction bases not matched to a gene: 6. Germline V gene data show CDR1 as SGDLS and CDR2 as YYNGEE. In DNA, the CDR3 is TGTGCCAGCAGCGTAGATGGAGGGGGCCTCTATGGCTACACCTTC. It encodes CASSVDGGGLYGYTF.

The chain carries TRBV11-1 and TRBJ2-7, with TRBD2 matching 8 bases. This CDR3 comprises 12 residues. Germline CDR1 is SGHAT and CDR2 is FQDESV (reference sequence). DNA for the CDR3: TGTGCTACCCAAGGACTAGCCGGCGAGCAGTACTTC. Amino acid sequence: CATQGLAGEQYF.

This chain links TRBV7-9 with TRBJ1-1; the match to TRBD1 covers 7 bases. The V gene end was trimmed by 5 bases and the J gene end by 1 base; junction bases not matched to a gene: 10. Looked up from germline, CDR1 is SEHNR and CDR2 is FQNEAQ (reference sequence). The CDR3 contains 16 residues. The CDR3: CASSTKEDRPNTEAFF. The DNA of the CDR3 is TGTGCCAGCAGCACAAAAGAGGACAGGCCGAACACTGAAGCTTTCTTT.

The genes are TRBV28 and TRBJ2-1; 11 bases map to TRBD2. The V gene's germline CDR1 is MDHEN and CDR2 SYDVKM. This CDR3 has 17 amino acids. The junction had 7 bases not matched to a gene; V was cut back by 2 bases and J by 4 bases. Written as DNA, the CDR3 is TGTGCCAGCAGTTTAACTAGCGGGGGAGGTGAGTACAATGAGCAGTTCTTC. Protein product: CASSLTSGGGEYNEQFF.

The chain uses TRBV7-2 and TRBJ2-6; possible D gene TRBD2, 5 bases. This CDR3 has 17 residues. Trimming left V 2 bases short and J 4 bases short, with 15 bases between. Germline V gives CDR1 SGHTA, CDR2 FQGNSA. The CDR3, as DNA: TGTGCCAGCAGCTTATGGGCAGAGGGTTCAGGGGCCAACGTCCTGACTTTC. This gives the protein CASSLWAEGSGANVLTF.

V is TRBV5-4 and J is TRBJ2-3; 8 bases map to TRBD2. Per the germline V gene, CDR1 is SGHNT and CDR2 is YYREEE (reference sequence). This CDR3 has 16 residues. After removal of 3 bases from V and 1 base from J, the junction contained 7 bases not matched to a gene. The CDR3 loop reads CASSSGGAAGTDTQYF. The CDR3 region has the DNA TGTGCCAGCAGCTCCGGGGGGGCCGCGGGCACAGATACGCAGTATTTT. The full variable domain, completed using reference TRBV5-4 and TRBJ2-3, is ETGVTQSPTHLIKTRGQQVTLRCSSQSGHNTVSWYQQALGQGPQFIFQYYREEENGRGNFPPRFSGLQFPNYSSELNVNALELDDSALYLCASSSGGAAGTDTQYFGPGTRLTVL.

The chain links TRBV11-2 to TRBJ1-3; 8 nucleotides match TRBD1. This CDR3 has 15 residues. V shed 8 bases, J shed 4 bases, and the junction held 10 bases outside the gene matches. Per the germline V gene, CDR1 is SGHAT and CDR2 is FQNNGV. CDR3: CASRPNRGIGNTIYF. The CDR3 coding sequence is TGTGCCAGCCGACCTAACAGGGGGATCGGAAACACCATATATTTT.

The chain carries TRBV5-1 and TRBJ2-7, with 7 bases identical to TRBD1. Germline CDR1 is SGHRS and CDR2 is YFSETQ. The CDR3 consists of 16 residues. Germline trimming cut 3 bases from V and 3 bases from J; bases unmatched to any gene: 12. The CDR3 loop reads CASSSPKDRVGYEQYF. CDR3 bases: TGCGCCAGCAGCTCGCCCAAAGACAGGGTGGGCTACGAGCAGTACTTC.

The CDR3 sequence: CSAGLDQPQHF. CDR3 DNA sequence: TGCAGTGCGGGCCTCGATCAGCCCCAGCATTTT. This chain joins TRBV20-1 and TRBJ1-5; D call uncertain. V lost 6 bases and J 5 bases, leaving 8 bases between the germline ends. CDR3 length equals 11 residues. From germline, CDR1 is DFQATT and CDR2 SNEGSKA (reference sequence).

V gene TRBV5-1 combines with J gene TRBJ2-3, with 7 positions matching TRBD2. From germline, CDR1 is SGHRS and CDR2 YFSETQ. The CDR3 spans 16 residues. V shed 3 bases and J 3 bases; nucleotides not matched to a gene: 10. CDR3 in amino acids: CASSSREVLGTDTQYF. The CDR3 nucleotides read TGCGCCAGCAGCTCCCGGGAGGTCCTGGGTACAGATACGCAGTATTTT.

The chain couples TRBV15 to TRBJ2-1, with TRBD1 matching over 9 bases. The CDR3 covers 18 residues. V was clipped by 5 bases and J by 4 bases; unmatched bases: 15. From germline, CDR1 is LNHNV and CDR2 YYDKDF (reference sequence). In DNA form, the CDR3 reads TGTGCCACCAGCCTCAGAGAATACTGGACAGGGGTGTACAATGAGCAGTTCTTC. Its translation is CATSLREYWTGVYNEQFF. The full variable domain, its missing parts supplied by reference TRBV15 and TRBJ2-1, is DAMVIQNPRYQVTQFGKPVTLSCSQTLNHNVMYWYQQKSSQAPKLLFHYYDKDFNNEADTPDNFQSRRPNTSFCFLDIRSPGLGDTAMYLCATSLREYWTGVYNEQFFGPGTRLTVL.

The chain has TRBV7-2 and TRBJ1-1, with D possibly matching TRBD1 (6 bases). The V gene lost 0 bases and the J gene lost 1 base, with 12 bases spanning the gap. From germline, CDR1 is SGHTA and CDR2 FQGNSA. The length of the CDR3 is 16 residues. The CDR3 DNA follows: TGTGCCAGCAGCTTAGCGTCAGGGGCGCCGAACACTGAAGCTTTCTTT. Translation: CASSLASGAPNTEAFF.

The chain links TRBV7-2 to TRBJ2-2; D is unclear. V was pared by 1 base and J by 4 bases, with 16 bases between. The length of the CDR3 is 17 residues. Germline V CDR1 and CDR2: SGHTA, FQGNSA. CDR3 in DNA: TGTGCCAGCAGCTTAGTTGTCCTGCGGTCGGGCACCGGGGAGCTGTTTTTT. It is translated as CASSLVVLRSGTGELFF.

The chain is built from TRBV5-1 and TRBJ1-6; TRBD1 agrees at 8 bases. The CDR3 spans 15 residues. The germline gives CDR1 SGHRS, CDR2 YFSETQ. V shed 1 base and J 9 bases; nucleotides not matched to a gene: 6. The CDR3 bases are TGCGCCAGCAGCTTGACGGGACAGGACCGTTCACCCCTCCACTTT. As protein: CASSLTGQDRSPLHF.